This TCR beta chain comes out of a study of cytomegalovirus exposure and HLA in healthy donors. General observations from the study: Later work showed greater clonal expansion in HLA-associated TCR beta chains than in equally common others. Highest at DRB1 and lowest at HLA-C, TCR association rates differed among HLA loci in a later analysis. Later, an analysis found that common viral pathogens appeared to be linked with several of the most significant clusters.

The CDR3 runs 15 residues. CDR1 is SEHNR, CDR2 FQNEAQ, per germline (reference sequence). With 4 bases clipped from V and 6 bases from J, the junction kept 8 bases outside the gene matches. The PCR ran on 60 Vbeta and 13 Jbeta primers. The method was immunoSEQ multiplex PCR; TCRdb's version includes in-frame clones alone and lacks a portion of them. The sample has around 140,000 clones; roughly 77% are singletons. On this clone: Its specificity is not known.

The donors (healthy individuals) were bone marrow donors. The TCR sequence derives from a male donor in good health and CMV-seronegative. The rearrangement links TRBV7-9 to TRBJ2-3; TRBD2 matches 9 bases. Sample: PBMCs. DNA for the CDR3: TGTGCCAGCAGCTCCAGATTGGGACTAGCCGATACGCAGTATTTT. Amino acid sequence: CASSSRLGLADTQYF.